The clone carrying this TCR beta chain was observed once. This sample is drawn from a study of blood T cell repertoires in COVID-19. About the study: Acute and convalescent COVID-19 specimens originated in the United States, Italy and Spain. T cells, B-cell-depleted T cells, or PBMCs provided the cDNA or gDNA that served as material.

Germline CDR1 LGHDT, CDR2 YNNKEL (reference sequence). Trimming took off 7 bases at V and 4 bases at J, with 13 bases between the two ends. CDR3 length: 13 amino acids. Original handling: Estimated nucleated cell counts came from reference gene primer amplification. This table comes from immunoSEQ multiplex PCR, and its TCRdb copy is limited to in-frame clones, with some not included. V, J and clone size were drawn from that table, and D and trimming were deduced from the DNA. The sample has about 190,000 clones, around nine tenths seen once. The sequence came from a woman aged 18-30 years who had recovered from COVID-19. The V call is TRBV3-1 (or the pseudogene TRBV3-2), the J call TRBJ1-1, with no clear D. The sample consisted of peripheral blood. The CDR3 loop is CASTFRGGTEAFF. The CDR3 coding sequence is TGTGCCAGCACCTTCCGGGGAGGCACTGAAGCTTTCTTT.